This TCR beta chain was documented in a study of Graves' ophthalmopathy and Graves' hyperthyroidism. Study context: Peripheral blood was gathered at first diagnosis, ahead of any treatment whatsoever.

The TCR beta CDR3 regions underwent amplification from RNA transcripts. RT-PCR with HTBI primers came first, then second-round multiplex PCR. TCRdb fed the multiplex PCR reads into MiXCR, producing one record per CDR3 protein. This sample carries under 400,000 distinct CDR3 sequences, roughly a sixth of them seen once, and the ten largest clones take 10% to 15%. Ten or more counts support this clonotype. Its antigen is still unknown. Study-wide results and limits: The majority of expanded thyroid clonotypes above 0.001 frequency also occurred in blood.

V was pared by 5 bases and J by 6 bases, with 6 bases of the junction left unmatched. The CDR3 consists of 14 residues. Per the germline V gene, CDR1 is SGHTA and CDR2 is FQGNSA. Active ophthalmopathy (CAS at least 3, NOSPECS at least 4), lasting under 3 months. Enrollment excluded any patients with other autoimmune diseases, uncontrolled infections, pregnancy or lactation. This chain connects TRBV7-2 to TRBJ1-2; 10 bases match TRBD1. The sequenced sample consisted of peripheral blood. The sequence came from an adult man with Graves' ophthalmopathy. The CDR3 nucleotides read TGTGCCAGCAGCCCGGGACAGGGGATTAATGGCTACACCTTC. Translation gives CASSPGQGINGYTF. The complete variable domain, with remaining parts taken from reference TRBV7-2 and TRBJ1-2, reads GAGVSQSPSNKVTEKGKDVELRCDPISGHTALYWYRQSLGQGLEFLIYFQGNSAPDKSGLPSDRFSAERTGGSVSTLTIQRTQQEDSAVYLCASSPGQGINGYTFGSGTRLTVV.